The next 18 T cell receptor beta chains were all read from a single sample in a study of T-cell reconstitution after alpha-beta-depleted transplantation in children. Preparing the TCRbeta library involved the use of unique molecular identifiers. MiXCR was run by TCRdb on the PCR reads, yielding one entry per CDR3 protein. The data show about 690,000 distinct CDR3 sequences, with approximately 16% seen just once and 1.1% held by the top ten. Sequencing was performed on PBMCs from the stem cell graft donor, taken from the stem cell graft. These receptor sequences come from a human donor who donated a stem cell graft to a child with acute myeloid leukemia.

This clonotype was counted ten times or more. This chain links TRBV5-6 with TRBJ2-2; D gene unclear. CDR3 length equals 12 residues. CDR1 SGHDT and CDR2 YYEEEE come from the germline V gene. V lost 2 bases and J lost 5, with 4 bases in between. The CDR3 DNA sequence: TGTGCCAGCAGCTTCTTAACCGGGGAGCTGTTTTTT. This codes for CASSFLTGELFF.

The V gene is TRBV7-2, the J gene TRBJ1-1; the D gene is possibly TRBD1 (5 bases). The CDR3 consists of 14 residues. The germline CDR1 and CDR2 sequences are SGHTA and FQGNSA. Between the trimmed V and J ends, which lost 1 base and 8 bases, there was a span of 14 bases. The CDR3: CASSLVGTTIEAFF. Here the CDR3 DNA reads TGTGCCAGCAGCTTAGTTGGGACTACCATCGAAGCTTTCTTT.

This clonotype was recorded at least ten times. V gene TRBV5-1 combines with J gene TRBJ2-1, with D perhaps matching TRBD2 (6 bases). Trimming left V 0 bases short and J 7 bases short, with 11 bases between. The CDR3 is 14 amino acids. Germline CDR1 and CDR2: SGHRS and YFSETQ. CDR3 loop: CASSLGGGLNEQFF. CDR3 bases: TGCGCCAGCAGCTTGGGTGGAGGGTTGAATGAGCAGTTCTTC.

This clonotype was seen at least ten times. J is TRBJ2-4 and V is TRBV20-1, with a possible D match to TRBD2 (5 bases). V shed 5 bases and J shed 0 bases, with 11 bases lying between them. This CDR3 is built from 14 residues. CDR1 and CDR2 (germline): DFQATT, SNEGSKA (reference sequence). The CDR3 loop is CSASTGLAKNIQYF. The CDR3 DNA reads TGCAGTGCTTCCACGGGGTTAGCCAAAAACATTCAGTACTTC.

As to this clonotype: This may be a read error: a much more frequent sequence differs by one nucleotide. The chain is built from TRBV6-1 and TRBJ2-6; D call uncertain. Germline V gives CDR1 MNHNS, CDR2 SASEGT. The ends were cut back, 6 bases at V and 2 bases at J, with 5 bases in the middle. The CDR3 extends over 13 amino acids. The CDR3 loop is CASRATGANVLTF. The CDR3 DNA follows: TGTGCCAGCAGGGCGACTGGGGCCAACGTCCTGACTTTC.

There are a few counts of this clonotype. The V call is TRBV7-2, the J call TRBJ2-5, with D possibly being TRBD1 (6 bases). The CDR3 spans 14 residues. V dropped 5 bases and J dropped 5 bases, with 15 bases sitting between them. From germline, CDR1 is SGHTA and CDR2 FQGNSA. The CDR3 DNA reads TGTGCCAGCAGCCCTCGACAGGTGATGGAGACCCAGTACTTC. It codes for CASSPRQVMETQYF.

The CDR3 sequence: CSASFAGQLTGELFF. CDR3 bases: TGCAGTGCTAGCTTCGCGGGACAGCTCACCGGGGAGCTGTTTTTT. This rearrangement joins TRBV20-1 to TRBJ2-2; TRBD1 might be the D (7 bases). CDR1 DFQATT and CDR2 SNEGSKA come from the germline V gene (reference sequence). V dropped 3 bases and J dropped 4 bases, with 15 bases sitting between them. This CDR3 contains 15 residues.

This chain uses TRBV7-8 with TRBJ1-2, with TRBD1 as a possible D gene (5 bases). CDR3 length equals 15 residues. CDR1 and CDR2 from the germline V gene are SGHVS and FQNEAQ. V lost 1 base and J 7 bases, leaving 16 bases between the germline ends. CDR3 region: CASSLGRGGQGGYTF. CDR3 nucleotide sequence: TGTGCCAGCAGCTTAGGGAGAGGAGGGCAGGGTGGCTACACCTTC. Full variable domain (missing parts from reference TRBV7-8 and TRBJ1-2): GAGVSQSPRYKVAKRGQDVALRCDPISGHVSLFWYQQALGQGPEFLTYFQNEAQLDKSGLPSDRFFAERPEGSVSTLKIQRTQQEDSAVYLCASSLGRGGQGGYTFGSGTRLTVV.

In this sample, this clonotype turned up many times. The V gene is TRBV20-1, the J gene TRBJ2-7; D perhaps matches TRBD2 (5 bases). CDR1 is DFQATT and CDR2 is SNEGSKA in the germline V gene (reference sequence). The CDR3 spans 14 residues. V dropped 6 bases and J dropped 6 bases, with 21 bases sitting between them. CDR3 region: CSAPPRLHEGEQYF. CDR3 coding DNA: TGCAGTGCCCCTCCGAGACTTCACGAGGGCGAGCAGTACTTC.

A few counts support this clonotype. The chain employs TRBV7-3 and TRBJ2-2; D might be TRBD2 (5 bases). The CDR3 has 14 residues. The germline V gene has CDR1 SGHTA and CDR2 FQGTGA. The V and J ends lost 1 base and 6 bases respectively, with 9 bases between them. The CDR3 sequence is CASSLINSAGELFF. The DNA for the CDR3 is TGTGCCAGCAGCTTAATAAATAGCGCCGGGGAGCTGTTTTTT.

This clonotype was found a few times. The genes are TRBV20-1 and TRBJ1-1; D is uncertain. The germline CDR1 and CDR2 sequences are DFQATT and SNEGSKA (reference sequence). The CDR3 is 12 residues long. V lost 2 bases and J lost 6, with 10 bases in between. The CDR3 nucleotides read TGCAGTGCTAGACCCTTTACCGCTGAAGCTTTCTTT. It is translated as CSARPFTAEAFF.

At least ten counts were recorded for this clonotype. The chain is built from TRBV7-9 and TRBJ2-7; no clear D gene. The CDR3 runs to 13 residues. Germline V gene data show CDR1 as SEHNR and CDR2 as FQNEAQ (reference sequence). V was trimmed by 6 bases and J by 0 bases, leaving 9 bases between them. CDR3 bases: TGTGCCAGCAGTTCTCGGTTCTCCTACGAGCAGTACGTC. Its protein is CASSSRFSYEQYV.

This clonotype was seen only a few times. The chain uses TRBV25-1 and TRBJ2-3, with TRBD2 identical over 12 bases. The trim removed 6 bases at V and 0 bases at J, leaving 7 bases unmatched. The CDR3 has 17 residues. Germline V gene data show CDR1 as MGHDK and CDR2 as SYGVNS. The CDR3 sequence: CASRLGLAGSSTDTQYF. CDR3 in DNA: TGTGCCAGCAGATTAGGACTAGCGGGGTCTAGCACAGATACGCAGTATTTT.

This clonotype has a count of ten or more. The chain couples TRBV7-2 to TRBJ2-2, with D perhaps matching TRBD1 or TRBD2 (5 bases each). CDR1 is SGHTA, CDR2 FQGNSA, per germline. CDR3 length: 16 amino acids. V lost 2 bases and J lost 4, with 14 bases in between. In DNA, the CDR3 is TGTGCCAGCAGCTTACAGGGACCCTCAACCACCGGGGAGCTGTTTTTT. This codes for CASSLQGPSTTGELFF.

At least ten counts were recorded for this clonotype. V gene TRBV20-1 combines with J gene TRBJ2-3; 9 bases map to TRBD2. Trimming at V came to 4 bases and at J to 5 bases, leaving 7 bases not matched to a gene. The length of the CDR3 is 14 residues. Germline V gives CDR1 DFQATT, CDR2 SNEGSKA (reference sequence). The chain's CDR3 is CSAIAGGRKDTQYF. CDR3 DNA: TGCAGTGCTATTGCGGGGGGGCGGAAAGATACGCAGTATTTT.

The table lists this clonotype with a few counts. V usage is TRBV5-6 and J usage is TRBJ2-6, with D unclear. Looked up from germline, CDR1 is SGHDT and CDR2 is YYEEEE. This CDR3 contains 15 residues. Deletions cut 0 bases from V and 2 bases from J, with 6 bases between. This CDR3 is CASSLEDTGANVLTF. CDR3 nucleotide sequence: TGTGCCAGCAGCTTGGAAGATACTGGGGCCAACGTCCTGACTTTC.

There are a few counts of this clonotype. This chain connects TRBV5-1 to TRBJ1-4; D is ambiguous. The CDR3 contains 18 residues. CDR1 is SGHRS, CDR2 YFSETQ, per germline. V was clipped by 0 bases and J by 0 bases, with 15 bases between them. The CDR3: CASSLAPPGSATNEKLFF. The DNA for the CDR3 is TGCGCCAGCAGCTTGGCTCCCCCGGGGAGCGCAACTAATGAAAAACTGTTTTTT.

This clonotype was detected many times. CDR3 bases: TGTGCCAGCAGCCCCGCAGGTACTGAAGCTTTCTTT. Translation gives CASSPAGTEAFF. The chain recombines TRBV12-3 or TRBV12-4 with TRBJ1-1; D remains unclear. V was pared by 6 bases and J by 5 bases, with 10 bases between. This CDR3 is 12 amino acids long.